This T cell receptor beta chain is drawn from a study of T cell changes during pregnancy in multiple sclerosis. Data came from immunoSEQ multiplex PCR; TCRdb stores just in-frame clones and leaves some out. The repertoire includes under 80,000 clones, 80% to 95% of them detected once, and roughly 3.9% sits in the top ten. V dropped 6 bases and J dropped 4 bases, with 14 bases sitting between them. This CDR3 comprises 13 residues. The V call is TRBV5-3, the J call TRBJ2-7; D perhaps matches TRBD2 (6 bases). Being an ORF, TRBV5-3 has a function that is uncertain. The TCR was taken from a female donor in good health, enrolled as a control in a pregnancy study. Sample: peripheral blood, taken after pregnancy. CDR3 loop: CARICGAWYEQYF. The CDR3 nucleotides read TGTGCCAGAATTTGCGGGGCGTGGTACGAGCAGTACTTC.